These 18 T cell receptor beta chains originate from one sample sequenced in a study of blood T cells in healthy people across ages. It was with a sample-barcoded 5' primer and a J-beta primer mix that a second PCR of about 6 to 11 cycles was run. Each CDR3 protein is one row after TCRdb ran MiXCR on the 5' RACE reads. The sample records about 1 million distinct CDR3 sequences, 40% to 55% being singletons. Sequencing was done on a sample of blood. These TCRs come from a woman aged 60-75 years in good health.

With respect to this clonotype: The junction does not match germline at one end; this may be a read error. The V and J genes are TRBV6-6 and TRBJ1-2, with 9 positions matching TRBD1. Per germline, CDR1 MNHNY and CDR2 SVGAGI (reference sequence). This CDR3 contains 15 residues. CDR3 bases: TGTGTCAGCACCCCCGGGACAGGGCTGGGCTATGGCTACACCTTC. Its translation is CVSTPGTGLGYGYTF.

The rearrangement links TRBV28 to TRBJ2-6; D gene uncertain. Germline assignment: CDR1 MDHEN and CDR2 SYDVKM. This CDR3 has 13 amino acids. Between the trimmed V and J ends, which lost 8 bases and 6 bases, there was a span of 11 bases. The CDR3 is CASASLLANVLTF. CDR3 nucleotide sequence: TGTGCCAGCGCATCTTTGCTGGCCAACGTCCTGACTTTC.

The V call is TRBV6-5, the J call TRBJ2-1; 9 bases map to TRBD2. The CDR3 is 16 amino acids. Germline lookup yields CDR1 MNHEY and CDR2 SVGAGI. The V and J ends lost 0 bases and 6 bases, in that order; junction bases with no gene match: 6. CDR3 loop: CASSYSRREGPNEQFF. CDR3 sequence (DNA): TGTGCCAGCAGTTACTCCCGGCGGGAGGGCCCCAATGAGCAGTTCTTC.

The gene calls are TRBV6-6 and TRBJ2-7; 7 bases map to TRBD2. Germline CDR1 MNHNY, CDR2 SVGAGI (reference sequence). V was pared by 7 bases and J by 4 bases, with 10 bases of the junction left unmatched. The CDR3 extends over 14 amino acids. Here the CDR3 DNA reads TGTGCCAGCACGAGTGGCGGGAGTAGTTACGAGCAGTACTTC. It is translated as CASTSGGSSYEQYF.

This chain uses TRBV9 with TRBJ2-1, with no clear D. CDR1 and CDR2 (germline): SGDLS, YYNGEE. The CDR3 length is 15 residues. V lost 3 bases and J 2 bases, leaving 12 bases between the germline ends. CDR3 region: CASSAQTGTYNEQFF. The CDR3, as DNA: TGTGCCAGCAGCGCCCAAACGGGCACCTACAATGAGCAGTTCTTC.

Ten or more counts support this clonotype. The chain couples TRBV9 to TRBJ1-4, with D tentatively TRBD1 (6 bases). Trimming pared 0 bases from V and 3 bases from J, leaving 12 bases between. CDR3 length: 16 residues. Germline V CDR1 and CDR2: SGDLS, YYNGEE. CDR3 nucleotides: TGTGCCAGCAGCGTAGAAGGGGGGGCTCCTAATGAAAAACTGTTTTTT. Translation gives CASSVEGGAPNEKLFF.

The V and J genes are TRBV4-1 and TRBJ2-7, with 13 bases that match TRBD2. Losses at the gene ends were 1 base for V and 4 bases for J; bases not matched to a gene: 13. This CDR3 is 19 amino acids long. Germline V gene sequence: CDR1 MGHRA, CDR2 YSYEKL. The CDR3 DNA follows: TGCGCCAGCAGCCAAGTATGGTTGGGACTAGCGGGATCTGGATACGAGCAGTACTTC. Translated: CASSQVWLGLAGSGYEQYF.

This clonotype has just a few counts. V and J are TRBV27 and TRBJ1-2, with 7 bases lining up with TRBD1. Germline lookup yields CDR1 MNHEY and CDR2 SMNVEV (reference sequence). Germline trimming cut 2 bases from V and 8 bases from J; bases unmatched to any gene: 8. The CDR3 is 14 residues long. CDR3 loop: CASSLAWTGYGYTF. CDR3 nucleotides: TGTGCCAGCAGTTTAGCGTGGACAGGCTACGGCTACACCTTC.

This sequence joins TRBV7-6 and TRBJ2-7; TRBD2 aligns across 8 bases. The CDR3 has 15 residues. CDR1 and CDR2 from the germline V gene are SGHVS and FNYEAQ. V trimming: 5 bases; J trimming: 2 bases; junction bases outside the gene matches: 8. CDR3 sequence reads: CASSPFAGGTYEQYF. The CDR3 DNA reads TGTGCCAGCAGCCCCTTCGCGGGAGGAACCTACGAGCAGTACTTC. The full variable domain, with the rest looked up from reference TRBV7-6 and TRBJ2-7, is GAGVSQSPRYKVTKRGQDVALRCDPISGHVSLYWYRQALGQGPEFLTYFNYEAQQDKSGLPNDRFSAERPEGSISTLTIQRTEQRDSAMYRCASSPFAGGTYEQYFGPGTRLTVT.

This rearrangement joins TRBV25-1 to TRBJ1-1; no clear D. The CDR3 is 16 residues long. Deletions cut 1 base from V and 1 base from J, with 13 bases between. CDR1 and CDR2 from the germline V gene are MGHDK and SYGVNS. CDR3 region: CASSESRWQRNTEAFF. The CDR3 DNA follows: TGTGCCAGCAGTGAATCTAGATGGCAGAGGAACACTGAAGCTTTCTTT.

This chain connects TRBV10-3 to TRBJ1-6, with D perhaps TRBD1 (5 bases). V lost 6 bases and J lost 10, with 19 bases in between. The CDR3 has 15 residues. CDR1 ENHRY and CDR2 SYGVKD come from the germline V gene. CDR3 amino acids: CAIRMGGGVESPLHF. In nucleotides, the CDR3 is TGTGCCATCAGGATGGGGGGGGGAGTAGAATCACCCCTCCACTTT.

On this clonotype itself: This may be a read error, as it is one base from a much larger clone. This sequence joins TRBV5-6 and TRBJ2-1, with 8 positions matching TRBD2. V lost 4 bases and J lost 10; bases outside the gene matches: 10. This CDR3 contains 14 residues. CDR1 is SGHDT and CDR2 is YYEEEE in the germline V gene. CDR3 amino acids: CASSLRAGAREQFF. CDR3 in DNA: TGTGCCAGCAGCCTACGAGCGGGAGCGCGGGAGCAGTTCTTC.

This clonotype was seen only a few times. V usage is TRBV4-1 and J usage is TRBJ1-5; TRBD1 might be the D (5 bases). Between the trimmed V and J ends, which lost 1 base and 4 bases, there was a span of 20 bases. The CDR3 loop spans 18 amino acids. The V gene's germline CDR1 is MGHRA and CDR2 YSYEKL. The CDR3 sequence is CASSQVDLVAKGNQPQHF. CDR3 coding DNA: TGCGCCAGCAGCCAAGTTGACCTAGTCGCCAAGGGGAATCAGCCCCAGCATTTT.

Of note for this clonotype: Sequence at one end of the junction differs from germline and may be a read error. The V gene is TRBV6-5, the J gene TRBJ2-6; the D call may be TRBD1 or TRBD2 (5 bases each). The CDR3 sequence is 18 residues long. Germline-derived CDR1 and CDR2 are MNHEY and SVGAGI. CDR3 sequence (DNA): TGTGCCAGCAGTTACTCCGAGGTCTTGTACTCCGGGGCCAACGTTCTGACTTTC. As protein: CASSYSEVLYSGANVLTF.

The CDR3 protein is CASSQFPGEQYF. DNA of the CDR3: TGTGCCAGCAGCCAGTTCCCGGGTGAGCAGTACTTC. This sequence joins TRBV4-2 and TRBJ2-5; D gene ambiguous. The CDR3 totals 12 residues. The germline V and J ends were trimmed by 3 bases and 11 bases, with 13 bases remaining between them. Germline-derived CDR1 and CDR2 are LGHNA and YNFKEQ.

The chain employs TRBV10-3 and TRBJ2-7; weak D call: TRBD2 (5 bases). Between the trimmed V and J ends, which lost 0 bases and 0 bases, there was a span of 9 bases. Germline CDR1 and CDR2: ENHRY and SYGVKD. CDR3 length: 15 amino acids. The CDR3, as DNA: TGTGCCATCAGTGAGTCTGTTAGCGACTCCTACGAGCAGTACTTC. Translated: CAISESVSDSYEQYF.

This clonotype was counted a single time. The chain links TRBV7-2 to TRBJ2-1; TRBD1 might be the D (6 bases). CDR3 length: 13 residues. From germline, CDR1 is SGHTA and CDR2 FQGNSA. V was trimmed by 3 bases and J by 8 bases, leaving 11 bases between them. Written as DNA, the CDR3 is TGTGCCAGCAGCTTGGAACAGGGATATGAGCAGTTCTTC. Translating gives CASSLEQGYEQFF.

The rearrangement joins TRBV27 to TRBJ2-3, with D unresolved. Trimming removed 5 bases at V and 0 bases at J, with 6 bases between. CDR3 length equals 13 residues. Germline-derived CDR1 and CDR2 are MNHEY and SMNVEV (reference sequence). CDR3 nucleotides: TGTGCCAGCAGTACCTCTAGCACAGATACGCAGTATTTT. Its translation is CASSTSSTDTQYF.